This TCR beta chain is from a study of shared clonotypes between healthy human individuals. Study findings and constraints: The study drew on few donors, limiting represented genetic and exposure-history diversity. The study's rarefaction showed incomplete sorted-subset sequencing despite large depth. Across subsets, estimated richness was generally greater for naive than for memory populations. It was observed that roughly 5.1% of naive CD4 clonotypes were shared across a handful of donors.

Remarks on this clone: The antigen is not known.

Method: immunoSEQ multiplex PCR; TCRdb's copy keeps in-frame clones and lacks some. The table lists 2,500,000 or so clones, more than 80% of them singletons. The TCR comes from a man younger than 35 in good health. The sample consisted of naive CD4+ T cells sorted from blood. Subset reported: CD45RA+ positively selected.

CDR3 DNA sequence: TGCGCCAGCAGCCCCGGGTCTCAACAAAGGTGGGAGACCCAGTACTTC. Its translation: CASSPGSQQRWETQYF. The chain combines TRBV4-1 with TRBJ2-5; no reliable D call. The CDR3 is 16 residues long. CDR1 is MGHRA, CDR2 YSYEKL, per germline. Trimming removed 4 bases from V and 5 bases from J, with 20 bases in between.